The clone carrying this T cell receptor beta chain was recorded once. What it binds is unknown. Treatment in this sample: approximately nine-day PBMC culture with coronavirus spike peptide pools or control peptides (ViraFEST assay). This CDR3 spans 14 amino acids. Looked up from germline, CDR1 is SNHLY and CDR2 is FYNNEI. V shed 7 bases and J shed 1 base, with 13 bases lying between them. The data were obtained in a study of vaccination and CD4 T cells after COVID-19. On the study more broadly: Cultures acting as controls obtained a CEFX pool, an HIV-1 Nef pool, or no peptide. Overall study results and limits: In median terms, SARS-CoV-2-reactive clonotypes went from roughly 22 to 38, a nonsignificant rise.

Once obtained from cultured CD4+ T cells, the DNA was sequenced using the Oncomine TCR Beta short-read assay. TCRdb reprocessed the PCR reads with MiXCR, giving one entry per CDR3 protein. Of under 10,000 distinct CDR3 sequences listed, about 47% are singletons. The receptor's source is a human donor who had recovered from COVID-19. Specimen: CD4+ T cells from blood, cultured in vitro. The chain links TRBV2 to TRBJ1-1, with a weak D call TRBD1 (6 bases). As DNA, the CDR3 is TGTGCCAGCATCGAAGGGGGGGAGAACACTGAAGCTTTCTTT. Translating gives CASIEGGENTEAFF.